The rows below give T cell receptor beta chains drawn from one sample of a study of control samples from healthy donors and cancer patients. Produced via immunoSEQ multiplex PCR; TCRdb's table is partial and in-frame only. The sample lists 100,000 to 150,000 clones, approximately 91% occurring once. Sequenced input: blood. Every receptor here comes from a woman aged 18-29 years in good health. The CDR3 runs from the conserved cysteine through the conserved F or W. A D gene is named only where the DNA matches it firmly. Only part of the rows carry a size: once, few, many, or a class if the clone is expanded.

j_call,d_call,clone_size,v_call,cdr3_nt,cdr3_aa
TRBJ1-1,TRBD1,-,TRBV9,TGTGCCAGCAGCACCGACAGGGGTGGCGCTGAAGCTTTCTTT,CASSTDRGGAEAFF
TRBJ2-2,TRBD2,few,TRBV7-3,TGTGCCAGCAGCTTAGGGGACGGAGGCACCGGGGGGTTGTTTTTT,CASSLGDGGTGGLFF
TRBJ1-6,TRBD1,-,TRBV2,TGTGCCAGAAGACAGGGATACGATTCACCCCTCCACTTT,CARRQGYDSPLHF
TRBJ2-6,-,-,TRBV4-3,TGCGCCAGCAGCCAAGATTTAGGGGTAGGGTACACTGGGGCCAACGTCCTGACTTTC,CASSQDLGVGYTGANVLTF
TRBJ2-5,-,-,TRBV24-1,TGTGCCACCAGTGATTTCGGTCGGGTGAACGTGGAGACCCAGTACTTC,CATSDFGRVNVETQYF
TRBJ1-1,-,-,TRBV27,TGTGCCAGCAGTCCGGCGGGGATGAACACTGAAGCTTTCTTT,CASSPAGMNTEAFF
TRBJ2-3,-,-,TRBV7-3,TGTGCCAGCAGCTCCACGGGGAGTACGGGCTTTCGAGATACGCAGTATTTT,CASSSTGSTGFRDTQYF
TRBJ1-1,TRBD1,-,TRBV7-9,TGTGCCAGCAGCCGGACAGGGAACACTGAAGCTTTCTTT,CASSRTGNTEAFF
TRBJ1-5,-,few,TRBV19,TGTGCCAGTAGTACTAGGGGTCGAAGCAATCAGCCCCAGCATTTT,CASSTRGRSNQPQHF
TRBJ2-7,-,-,TRBV5-6,TGTGCCAGCAGCTTGGAAATGGGGACGGACTCCTACGAGCAGTACTTC,CASSLEMGTDSYEQYF
TRBJ2-5,-,-,TRBV2,TGTGCCAGCAGTGCTCAGCGGGCCTATGGGGAGGACCAGTACTTC,CASSAQRAYGEDQYF
TRBJ1-1,TRBD1,-,TRBV29-1,TGCAGCCCACATAATAGGGGACAGTGGAACACTGAAGCTTTCTTT,CSPHNRGQWNTEAFF
TRBJ2-7,-,-,TRBV10-2,TGCGCCAGCGGGGCGGGGGCCCCCTACGAGCAGTACTTC,CASGAGAPYEQYF
TRBJ2-1,TRBD2,-,TRBV4-3,TGCGCCACCACCGGGACTAGCACCAATGAGCAGTTCTTC,CATTGTSTNEQFF
TRBJ2-7,TRBD2,-,TRBV3-1/TRBV3-2,TGTGCCAGCAGCCAAGTCCTAGCGGGTCTCTCCTACGAGCAGTACTTC,CASSQVLAGLSYEQYF
TRBJ2-1,-,-,TRBV10-3,TGTGCCATCAGTGACCATAGTCGTTCGGCCTCCTACAATGAGCAGTTCTTC,CAISDHSRSASYNEQFF
TRBJ1-5,-,-,TRBV25-1,TGTGCCAGCAGTGAAAGAGCTGGTACTCAGCCCCAGCATTTT,CASSERAGTQPQHF
TRBJ2-7,-,-,TRBV7-2,TGTGCCAGCAGCTTAGATGCGGACTACGAGCAGTACTTC,CASSLDADYEQYF
TRBJ1-2,TRBD1,-,TRBV15,TGTGCCACCAGCAGAGCCTATGGGGGTAGCGGGACAGGGAGTAGGGGCTACACCTTC,CATSRAYGGSGTGSRGYTF
TRBJ2-5,-,few,TRBV4-2,TGTGCCAGCAGCCCCTTTGTGGGAACGGGGACCCAGTACTTC,CASSPFVGTGTQYF
TRBJ1-1,-,once,TRBV7-9,TGTGCCAGCAGCTTAGAGCAGGGCACTGAAGCTTTCTTT,CASSLEQGTEAFF
TRBJ2-1,TRBD1,-,TRBV6-5,TGTGCCAGCAGTTGGCCCGGGACAGGGGGGATCAATGAGCAGTTCTTC,CASSWPGTGGINEQFF
TRBJ1-2,TRBD1,-,TRBV27,TGTGCCAGCAGTCGCACACAGGGGGCCCTCTATGGCTACACCTTC,CASSRTQGALYGYTF
TRBJ2-1,-,-,TRBV29-1,TGCAGCGTTCCACGAGGCCTTAGCTCCTACAATGAGCAGTTCTTC,CSVPRGLSSYNEQFF
TRBJ1-1,TRBD1,-,TRBV5-1,TGCGCCAGCAGCTATAAACAGGGGATGAACACTGAAGCTTTCTTT,CASSYKQGMNTEAFF
TRBJ2-3,TRBD1,-,TRBV5-6,TGTGCCAGCAGCTTAGAGGGACAGGTGCAGTATTTT,CASSLEGQVQYF
TRBJ2-1,TRBD2,-,TRBV19,TGTGCCAGTAGTATCCATCTAGCGGGCAATGAGCAGTTCTTC,CASSIHLAGNEQFF
TRBJ2-5,TRBD2,-,TRBV11-1,TGTGCCAGCAGCCCGCACCTAGCGGGGAAAGAGACCCAGTACTTC,CASSPHLAGKETQYF
TRBJ2-3,-,-,TRBV19,TGTGCCAGTAGTATTGGAGGGGCAGATACGCAGTATTTT,CASSIGGADTQYF
TRBJ1-1,-,once,TRBV28,TGTGCCAGCAGTCCCCGTTTGGGGGCGGTAACTGAAGCTTTCTTT,CASSPRLGAVTEAFF
TRBJ1-2,-,-,TRBV6-5,TGTGCCATCTGGGTAGAGACGAAAAACTATGGCTACACCTTC,CAIWVETKNYGYTF
TRBJ2-7,TRBD1,-,TRBV13,TGTGCCAGCAGCACTTCGACAGGGGGCAGCTACGAGCAGTACTTC,CASSTSTGGSYEQYF
TRBJ1-3,-,few,TRBV15,TGTGCCACCTCATTCCAGAGGGGTGGCTCTGGAAACACCATATATTTT,CATSFQRGGSGNTIYF
TRBJ1-2,TRBD1,-,TRBV9,TGTGCCAGCAGCGTAGGATCCGGACAGGGCAAAGTCGGCTACACCTTC,CASSVGSGQGKVGYTF